This T cell receptor (beta chain) was recorded in a study of beta chain features in type 1 diabetes. Findings and limits, study-wide: TCRB CDR3 length was moderately but significantly reduced in all four CD4+ subsets of Type 1 diabetes patients. Cells that show high TCR expression could be over-represented by cDNA sequencing. Compared to healthy donors, patients appeared to have naive, central memory and Treg TCRB repertoires that were more alike.

Sequencing targeted expressed TCRB transcripts, as all isolated RNA had been reverse transcribed. Profiling relied on immunoSEQ multiplex PCR, and the TCRdb table lists in-frame clones only, not all of them. This sample has under 850,000 clones, with about an eighth found just once. V dropped 4 bases and J dropped 4 bases, with 5 bases sitting between them. Germline V gene lookup returns CDR1 SGHRS and CDR2 YFSETQ. The CDR3 covers 11 residues. As for this clone: Its cognate antigen is unknown.

Sequencing was carried out using naive CD4+ T cells from blood. The clonotype comes from a man between 18 and 29 years old with type 1 diabetes. The chain links TRBV5-1 to TRBJ2-5; D uncertain. This CDR3 is CASSPTETQYF. The CDR3 DNA sequence: TGCGCCAGCAGCCCCACAGAGACCCAGTACTTC.